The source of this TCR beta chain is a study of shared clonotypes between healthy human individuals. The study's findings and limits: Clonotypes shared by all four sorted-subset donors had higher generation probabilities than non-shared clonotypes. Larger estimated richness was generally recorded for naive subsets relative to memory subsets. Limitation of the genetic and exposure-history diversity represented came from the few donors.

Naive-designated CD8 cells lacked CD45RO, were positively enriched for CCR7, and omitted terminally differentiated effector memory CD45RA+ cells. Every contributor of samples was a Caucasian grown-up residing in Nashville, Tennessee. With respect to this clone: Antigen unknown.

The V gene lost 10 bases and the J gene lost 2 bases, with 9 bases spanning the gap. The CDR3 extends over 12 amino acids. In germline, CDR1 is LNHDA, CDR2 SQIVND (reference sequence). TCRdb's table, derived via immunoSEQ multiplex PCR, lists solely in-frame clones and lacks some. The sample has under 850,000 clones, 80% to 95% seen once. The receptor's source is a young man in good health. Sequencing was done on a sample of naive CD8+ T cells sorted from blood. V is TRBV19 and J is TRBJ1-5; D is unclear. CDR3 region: CATRHGNQPQHF. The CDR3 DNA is TGTGCCACCCGACATGGCAATCAGCCCCAGCATTTT.